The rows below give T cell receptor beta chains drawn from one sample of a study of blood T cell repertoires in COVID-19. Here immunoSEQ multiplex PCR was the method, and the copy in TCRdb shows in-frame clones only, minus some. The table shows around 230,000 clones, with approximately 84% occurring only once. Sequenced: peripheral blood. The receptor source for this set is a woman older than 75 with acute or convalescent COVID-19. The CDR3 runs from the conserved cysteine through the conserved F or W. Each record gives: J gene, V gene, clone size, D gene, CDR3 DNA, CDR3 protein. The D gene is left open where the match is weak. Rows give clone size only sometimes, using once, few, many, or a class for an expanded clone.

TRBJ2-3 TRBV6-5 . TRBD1 TGTGCCAGCAGTTCAATCGGGACAGGGTTGACAGATACGCAGTATTTT CASSSIGTGLTDTQYF
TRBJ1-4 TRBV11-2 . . TGTGCCAGCAGCTTATTCTCCGTGACTAATGAAAAACTGTTTTTT CASSLFSVTNEKLFF
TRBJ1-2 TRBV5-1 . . TGCGCCAGCAGCTTGGCTGATAGGGGTGGCTACACCTTC CASSLADRGGYTF
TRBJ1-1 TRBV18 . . TGTGCCAGCTCACCATCAGGGGATGGCACTGAAGCTTTCTTT CASSPSGDGTEAFF
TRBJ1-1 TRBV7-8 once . TGTGCCAGCAGCTTACAGGGGATCAGTGAAGCTTTCTTT CASSLQGISEAFF
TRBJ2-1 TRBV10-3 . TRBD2 TGTGCCATCAGTGAAAGCGGGAGGACGAGCTCCTACAATGAGCAGTTCTTC CAISESGRTSSYNEQFF
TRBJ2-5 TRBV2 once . TGTGCCAGCAGTGACGGGGGTGGAGAAGAGACCCAGTACTTC CASSDGGGEETQYF
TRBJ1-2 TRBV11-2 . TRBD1 TGTGCCAGCACCGGACAGGCTAACTATGGCTACACCTTC CASTGQANYGYTF
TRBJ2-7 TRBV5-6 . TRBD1 TGTGCCAGCAGCTCCAAGATCCGGGACAGCTCCTACGAGCAGTACTTC CASSSKIRDSSYEQYF
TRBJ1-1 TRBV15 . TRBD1 TGTGCCACCAGCGGAAACAGGGGTCGGGCCCGGAACACTGAAGCTTTCTTT CATSGNRGRARNTEAFF
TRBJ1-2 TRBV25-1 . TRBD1 TGTGCCAGCAGTGACCGTACAGGGGGCGCGCGCTATGGCTACACCTTC CASSDRTGGARYGYTF
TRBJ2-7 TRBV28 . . TGTGCCAGCAGTTTTCGGGGGAACGAGCAGTACTTC CASSFRGNEQYF
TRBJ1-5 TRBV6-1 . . TGTGCCAGCAGTGAAGGCCAGAATCAGCCCCAGCATTTT CASSEGQNQPQHF
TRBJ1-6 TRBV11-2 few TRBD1 TGTGCCAGCAGCCCTACGGACAGGGGGACTAATTCACCCCTCCACTTT CASSPTDRGTNSPLHF
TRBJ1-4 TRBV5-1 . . TGCGCCAGCAGCTTGGAGGGTCAGGGTTTTGAAAAACTGTTTTTT CASSLEGQGFEKLFF
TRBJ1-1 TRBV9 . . TGTGCCAGCAGCCCTCCCGGGGGTTTGAACACTGAAGCTTTCTTT CASSPPGGLNTEAFF
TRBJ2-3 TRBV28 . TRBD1 TGTGCCAGCACCAACCGACAGGGGGCCTCAGATACGCAGTATTTT CASTNRQGASDTQYF
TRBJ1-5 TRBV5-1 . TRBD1 TGCGCCAGCATTGTGACAGGGCATCAGCCCCAGCATTTT CASIVTGHQPQHF
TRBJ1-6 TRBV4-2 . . TGTGCCAGCAGCCAAGTTAACCAGGGACTATCGGATTCACCCCTCCACTTT CASSQVNQGLSDSPLHF
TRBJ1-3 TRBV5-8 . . TGTGCCAGCAGCCCAACTTTTGCTAACTCTGGAAACACCATATATTTT CASSPTFANSGNTIYF
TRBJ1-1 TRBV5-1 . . TGCGCCAGCAGCTTCCTACAGGGATCGAACACTGAAGCTTTCTTT CASSFLQGSNTEAFF
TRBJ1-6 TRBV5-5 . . TGTGCCAGTGCGGTAGTTTCGTATTCACCCCTCCACTTT CASAVVSYSPLHF
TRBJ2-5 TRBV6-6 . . TGTGCCAGCAGTTACGGCAACCTGCAAGAGACCCAGTACTTC CASSYGNLQETQYF
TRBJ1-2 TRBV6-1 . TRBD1 TGTGCCAGCAGTGAAGGCTCGGGACAGGGCCATGGCTACACCTTC CASSEGSGQGHGYTF
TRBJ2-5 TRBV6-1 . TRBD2 TGTGCCAGCAGTGAAGCGACATTGGGACTAGCGGGAGGGGAGACCCAGTACTTC CASSEATLGLAGGETQYF
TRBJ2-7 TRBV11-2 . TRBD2 TGTGCCAGCAGCTTACATAGCGGGAGGGCAGGGGAGCAGTACTTC CASSLHSGRAGEQYF
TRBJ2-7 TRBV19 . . TGTGCCAGTTCGAGACAGGCGTCCTACGAGCAGTACTTC CASSRQASYEQYF
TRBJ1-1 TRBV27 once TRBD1 TGTGCCAGCAGTTACCTATCAGGGGGGACTGAAGCTTTCTTT CASSYLSGGTEAFF
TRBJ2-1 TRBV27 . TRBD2 TGTGCCAGCAGTCTGAAGGGGGGTAGCGGGAGCTTAACCCACAATGAGCAGTTCTTC CASSLKGGSGSLTHNEQFF
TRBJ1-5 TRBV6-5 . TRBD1 TGTGCCAGCAGTAAGACAGGGATGGGGCCTCAGCCCCAGCATTTT CASSKTGMGPQPQHF